The clone carrying this TCR beta chain was observed a few times. Its antigen remains unidentified. Researchers used 5'RACE with constant-segment primers to make TCR alpha and TCR beta cDNA libraries that carry sample barcodes and UMIs. Via MiXCR, TCRdb re-called the 5' RACE reads, giving one row per CDR3 protein. This sample yields under 300,000 distinct CDR3 sequences, of which roughly 8.2% are seen a single time; approximately 22% belongs to the top ten. The data were obtained in a study of T-cell memory formation after mild COVID-19. Study conclusions and caveats: Pre-infection memory held some responding clones, suggesting pre-existing cross-reactive T cells responded.

Trimming stripped 2 bases from V and 1 base from J, with 8 bases between. This CDR3 spans 14 amino acids. CDR1 is SGHRS and CDR2 is YFSETQ in the germline V gene. Sample: PBMCs or a T cell subset sorted from them (not recorded which). The source is a man between 18 and 29 years old who had mild COVID-19 (a few samples of this study predate the infection). Cell type and time point are not known. V gene TRBV5-1 combines with J gene TRBJ2-3; possibly TRBD1 or TRBD2 for D (5 bases each). The CDR3 bases are TGCGCCAGCAGCTTTGTGGGGGGCACAGATACGCAGTATTTT. Amino acids: CASSFVGGTDTQYF.